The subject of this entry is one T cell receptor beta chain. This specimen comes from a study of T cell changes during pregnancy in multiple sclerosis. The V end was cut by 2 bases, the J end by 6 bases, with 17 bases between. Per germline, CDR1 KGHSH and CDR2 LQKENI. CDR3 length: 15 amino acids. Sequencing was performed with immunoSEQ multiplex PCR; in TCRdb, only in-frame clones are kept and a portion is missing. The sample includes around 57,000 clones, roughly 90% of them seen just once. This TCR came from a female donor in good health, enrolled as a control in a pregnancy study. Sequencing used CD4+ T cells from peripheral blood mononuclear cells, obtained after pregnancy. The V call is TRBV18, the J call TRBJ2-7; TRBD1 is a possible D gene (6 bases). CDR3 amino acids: CASSPSTGHRSEQYF. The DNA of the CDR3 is TGTGCCAGCTCACCATCCACGGGACACCGCAGCGAGCAGTACTTC.